A selection of T cell receptor beta chains follows, all from one sample in a study of blood T cell repertoires in COVID-19. The data were produced by immunoSEQ multiplex PCR, yet TCRdb's version contains in-frame clones alone and is incomplete. This sample has 54,000 or so clones, with over 75% found just once. The sequencing input was peripheral blood. The receptors originated from an elderly man with COVID-19, enrolled during active disease. The CDR3 runs from the conserved cysteine through the conserved F or W. D genes are given only for firm matches. Size values are once, few and many counts, or a class for expanded clones, and some rows have none.

V,size,J,D,DNA,CDR3
TRBV6-5,NA,TRBJ2-5,NA,TGTGCCAGCAGTTACTCAGACCCCCGGGGGGAGACCCAGTACTTC,CASSYSDPRGETQYF
TRBV7-3,NA,TRBJ2-2,NA,TGTGCCAGCAGCTTCGGGCGGGGGCCGGGGGAGCTGTTTTTT,CASSFGRGPGELFF
TRBV25-1,once,TRBJ2-3,TRBD2,TGTGCCAGCATGGGGTTAGCGGGAGTGGCAGATACGCAGTATTTT,CASMGLAGVADTQYF
TRBV4-2,NA,TRBJ2-5,NA,TGTGCCAGCAGCCAAGATCTGGGGCGCGGGACCCAGTACTTC,CASSQDLGRGTQYF
TRBV6-5,NA,TRBJ1-1,NA,TGTGCCAGCAGTTTAGATGGGAACACTGAAGCTTTCTTT,CASSLDGNTEAFF
TRBV10-2,NA,TRBJ1-5,TRBD1,TGCGCCACCACCCAACAGGGGAGCAATCAGCCCCAGCATTTT,CATTQQGSNQPQHF
TRBV30,NA,TRBJ2-1,NA,TGTGCCTGGAGTACCGGGGGGCGAGGTGAGCAGTTCTTC,CAWSTGGRGEQFF
TRBV28,NA,TRBJ1-2,TRBD1,TGTGCCAGCAGTGAACAGGGGGCTCCATACTATGGCTACACCTTC,CASSEQGAPYYGYTF
TRBV9,once,TRBJ1-4,NA,TGTGCCAGCAGCGAGGGACAAATAAATGAAAAACTGTTTTTT,CASSEGQINEKLFF
TRBV7-3,NA,TRBJ2-5,NA,TGTGCCAGCAGCTTGGACGGGGGACCGCGGGAGACCCAGTACTTC,CASSLDGGPRETQYF
TRBV5-1,NA,TRBJ2-2,TRBD1,TGCGCCAGCAGCTTAACAGGGGCCGTAATCACCGGGGAGCTGTTTTTT,CASSLTGAVITGELFF
TRBV5-6,few,TRBJ1-4,TRBD1,TGTGCCAGCAGCTTCGCAGGGGGATATGAAAAACTGTTTTTT,CASSFAGGYEKLFF
TRBV3-1/TRBV3-2,once,TRBJ2-1,NA,TGTGCCAGCAGCCAAGGTATGTGGGTGAGGGCCGAAGACAATGAGCAGTTCTTC,CASSQGMWVRAEDNEQFF
TRBV5-1,NA,TRBJ1-1,TRBD1,TGCGCCAGCAGCTCCCGGACAGGGGGTAAGAACATTGAAGCTTTCTTT,CASSSRTGGKNIEAFF
TRBV6-5,NA,TRBJ2-2,TRBD2,TGTGCCAGCAGCGCCGCGGGGGGACGGGCCGGGGAGCTGTTTTTT,CASSAAGGRAGELFF
TRBV7-2,NA,TRBJ2-7,TRBD2,TGTGCCAGCAGCTGGGGACTAGCGGGGCCCTCCTACGAGCAGTACTTC,CASSWGLAGPSYEQYF
TRBV12-3/TRBV12-4,NA,TRBJ2-7,TRBD1,TGTGCCAGCAGTCGGACAGGGAAAAACGAGCAGTACTTC,CASSRTGKNEQYF
TRBV12-3/TRBV12-4,NA,TRBJ2-1,NA,TGTGCCAGCAGTTTGACCGGGGTTCAGTTCTTC,CASSLTGVQFF
TRBV7-2,NA,TRBJ2-1,TRBD1,TGTGCCAGCAGCTTAGCCGGGACAGGGGGCTCCTACAATGAGCAGTTCTTC,CASSLAGTGGSYNEQFF
TRBV7-2,NA,TRBJ2-2,NA,TGTGCCAGCAGCTTTCCGGGTTTTACCGGGGAGCTGTTTTTT,CASSFPGFTGELFF
TRBV12-3/TRBV12-4,once,TRBJ2-1,NA,TGTGCCAGCAGTTTGGGAGGAAATGAGCAGTTCTTC,CASSLGGNEQFF
TRBV6-2/TRBV6-3,NA,TRBJ2-2,TRBD1,TGTGCCAGCAGCCAGCGGACAGGGGGGGGTCACGGGGAGCTGTTTTTT,CASSQRTGGGHGELFF
TRBV29-1,NA,TRBJ2-3,NA,TGCAGCGTTGTGACTACCGTCGGCACAGATACGCAGTATTTT,CSVVTTVGTDTQYF
TRBV27,few,TRBJ1-4,TRBD1,TGTGCCAGCAGCCATAGGACAGGGAGCGATGAAAAACTGTTTTTT,CASSHRTGSDEKLFF
TRBV11-1,few,TRBJ1-2,NA,TGTGCCAGCAGCTTAGATCCCTCCCCGCGGGACTATGGCTACACCTTC,CASSLDPSPRDYGYTF
TRBV19,NA,TRBJ1-1,NA,TGTGCCAGTAGTTGGGCAGGCATGAACACTGAAGCTTTCTTT,CASSWAGMNTEAFF
TRBV5-6,NA,TRBJ1-6,NA,TGTGCCAGCAGCACCGGTTTGAATTCACCCCTCCACTTT,CASSTGLNSPLHF
TRBV27,NA,TRBJ2-1,NA,TGTGCCACCCATCAGTGGGGCAGGGCAAATGAGCAGTTCTTC,CATHQWGRANEQFF
TRBV29-1,NA,TRBJ2-1,TRBD1,TGCAGCGCTGGGACAGGGTCAGGGGATGAGCAGTTCTTC,CSAGTGSGDEQFF
TRBV30,NA,TRBJ1-1,NA,TGTGCCTGGAGTGTACGGGACTTCACTGAAGCTTTCTTT,CAWSVRDFTEAFF
TRBV30,NA,TRBJ1-2,NA,TGTGCCTGGAGTGTACAGGGAGGGCCCGCGCTTTTTTATGGCTACACCTTC,CAWSVQGGPALFYGYTF
TRBV6-2/TRBV6-3,once,TRBJ1-1,TRBD1,TGTGCCAGCAGTACCACAGGGGAGACTGAAGCTTTCTTT,CASSTTGETEAFF
TRBV28,NA,TRBJ1-3,NA,TGTGCCAGCAAACCCTTGACTGATTCTGGAAACACCATATATTTT,CASKPLTDSGNTIYF
TRBV29-1,NA,TRBJ1-2,TRBD1,TGCAGCGCCGGACAGGCGTCGGACTATGGCTACACCTTC,CSAGQASDYGYTF
TRBV6-6,NA,TRBJ1-5,NA,TGTGCCAGCAGTTACTCGGCAGGGGCCACTCAGCCCCAGCATTTT,CASSYSAGATQPQHF
TRBV13,NA,TRBJ2-5,NA,TGTGCCAGCAGCCTCTCAGGGTCGACCCAGTACTTC,CASSLSGSTQYF
TRBV30,NA,TRBJ2-1,TRBD2,TGTGCCTGGAGGCTAGCGGGAGTCTATGAGCAGTTCTTC,CAWRLAGVYEQFF
TRBV2,NA,TRBJ1-6,NA,TGTGCCAGTACTCTCCGAGGGAGCTCCTATAATTCACCCCTCCACTTT,CASTLRGSSYNSPLHF
TRBV9,NA,TRBJ2-1,NA,TGTGCCAGCAGCGTAGTGGGTAGCGCTTACAATGAGCAGTTCTTC,CASSVVGSAYNEQFF
TRBV24-1,NA,TRBJ1-2,NA,TGTGCCACCAGTGATTTTGACGCAGGCAACTATGGCTACACCTTC,CATSDFDAGNYGYTF
TRBV4-2,NA,TRBJ2-2,NA,TGTGCCAGCAGCCAAGCTCGGGGGACGGCGAACACCGGGGAGCTGTTTTTT,CASSQARGTANTGELFF
TRBV6-2/TRBV6-3,once,TRBJ1-4,NA,TGTGCCAGCAGCCCACAGCGGATTAATGAAAAACTGTTTTTT,CASSPQRINEKLFF
TRBV6-1,NA,TRBJ2-1,TRBD2,TGTGCCAGCAGTGAAACCTTACATAGCGGGAGGGATGAGCAGTTCTTC,CASSETLHSGRDEQFF
TRBV24-1,NA,TRBJ2-2,TRBD2,TGTGCCACCGCCTCTAGCGGGAGAGGCGGGGAGCTGTTTTTT,CATASSGRGGELFF
TRBV20-1,NA,TRBJ2-7,NA,TGCAGCGCTAGTCACCTTAGCTCCTACGAGCAGTACTTC,CSASHLSSYEQYF
TRBV24-1,NA,TRBJ1-2,NA,TGTGCCACCAGTGATTTCGGGCAGGGTGGGGATGGCTACACCTTC,CATSDFGQGGDGYTF
TRBV5-1,few,TRBJ1-1,NA,TGCGCCAGCAGCTTGGCCCGGGGTAGTACTGAAGCTTTCTTT,CASSLARGSTEAFF
TRBV3-1/TRBV3-2,NA,TRBJ1-2,TRBD1,TGTGCCAGCAGCCAGGCGACAGGGACCTATGGCTACACCTTC,CASSQATGTYGYTF
TRBV5-5,few,TRBJ1-1,TRBD1,TGTGCCAGCAGCCCGGGACAGGGATTCACTGAAGCTTTCTTT,CASSPGQGFTEAFF
TRBV28,NA,TRBJ2-2,TRBD1,TGTGCCAGCAGTTCCGACGGGACAGCCGGAGACACCGGGGAGCTGTTTTTT,CASSSDGTAGDTGELFF
TRBV6-5,NA,TRBJ1-6,TRBD1,TGTGCCAGCAGACCCCGGGACAGGGAAAATTCACCCCTCCACTTT,CASRPRDRENSPLHF
TRBV6-2/TRBV6-3,once,TRBJ1-1,NA,TGTGCCAGCAGTTACTCACGGGTTAACACTGAAGCTTTCTTT,CASSYSRVNTEAFF